This T cell receptor beta chain originates from a study of CD8+ T cells in alopecia areata. Study as a whole: People stayed on tofacitinib for 6 to 18 months, then stopped the drug for 6 months.

V lost 5 bases, J lost 0 bases, and 18 bases lay in between. The CDR3 is made up of 17 amino acids. From germline, CDR1 is SGHTA and CDR2 FQGNSA. After isolation, RNA underwent reverse transcription to generate cDNA as the sequencing template. The assay was immunoSEQ multiplex PCR, and TCRdb's table has in-frame clones only and misses some. The data show some 96,000 clones, 61% seen once. Treatment specified: oral pan-JAK inhibitor, 5-10 mg twice daily. The chain carries TRBV7-2 and TRBJ2-3; D not resolved. The material sequenced was CD8+ T cells sorted from blood, taken at week 4, from a patient treated with tofacitinib. The source of this sequence is a human donor with alopecia areata. CDR3 nucleotide sequence: TGTGCCAGCAGCGCCTCCCCAGCGTACTCGAGCACAGATACGCAGTATTTT. This gives the protein CASSASPAYSSTDTQYF.